This T cell receptor (beta chain) was profiled in a study of blood T cells in healthy people across ages. A sample-barcoded 5' primer and a J-beta primer mix were used in a second PCR of about 7 to 12 cycles. TCRdb passed the 5' RACE reads through MiXCR, listing each CDR3 protein once. Among fewer than 750,000 distinct CDR3 sequences listed, about 51% were seen once. Germline CDR1 reads SEHNR; CDR2 reads FQNEAQ (reference sequence). The CDR3 has 13 amino acids. The V gene lost 11 bases and the J gene lost 1 base, with 14 bases spanning the gap. The sequence was obtained from a woman aged 80 or older in good health. The specimen was blood. This rearrangement joins TRBV7-9 to TRBJ2-5; D gene unclear. The DNA for the CDR3 is TGTGCCTTTCGGCCGGGCAGCCAAGAGACCCAGTACTTC. Encoded protein: CAFRPGSQETQYF.